This T cell receptor beta chain was documented in a study of human T cells and chemical hapten exposure. Study background: Patients' scalps got diphenylcyclopropenone weekly throughout the approximately 24-week study.

TCRdb used MiXCR to reprocess the RACE reads, holding one entry per CDR3 protein. The data show approximately 180,000 distinct CDR3 sequences, around 30% seen once. Germline V gene data show CDR1 as SQVTM and CDR2 as ANQGSEA. Trimming removed 6 bases from V and 1 base from J, with 12 bases in between. This CDR3 spans 13 amino acids. The time point is: pre-sensitization, week 0. The treatment was: therapeutic diphenylcyclopropenone sensitization with weekly scalp DPC. The chain joins TRBV29-1 to TRBJ2-5; D is perhaps TRBD1 (6 bases). Sequenced material: whole blood, taken in connection with sensitization to the hapten diphenylcyclopropenone (DPC). This clonotype was sampled from a woman younger than 45 with alopecia areata. Some clones in this sample may be carry-over from other donors' samples. The CDR3 loop reads CSVRTEFQETQYF. In DNA form, the CDR3 reads TGCAGCGTGAGGACAGAATTCCAAGAGACCCAGTACTTC.